Listed here are 4 T cell receptor beta chains from one sample, sequenced in a study of cytomegalovirus exposure and HLA in healthy donors. The table came from immunoSEQ multiplex PCR; TCRdb's copy has only in-frame clones and leaves some out. The sample has under 85,000 clones, 80% to 95% seen once. Sequenced material: PBMCs. All receptors come from a man aged 18 to 29 in good health and CMV-seropositive.

The chain joins TRBV9 to TRBJ2-7, with TRBD1 identical over 8 bases. V trimming: 4 bases; J trimming: 1 base; junction bases outside the gene matches: 4. This CDR3 spans 14 amino acids. The germline CDR1 and CDR2 sequences are SGDLS and YYNGEE. This CDR3 reads CASSSRTGSYEQYF. As DNA, the CDR3 is TGTGCCAGCAGCTCCCGGACAGGGTCCTACGAGCAGTACTTC.

The chain joins TRBV6-5 to TRBJ1-2; maybe TRBD1 (5 bases). V was shortened by 2 bases and J by 2 bases, with 9 bases between the two germline ends. The V gene's germline CDR1 is MNHEY and CDR2 SVGAGI. The CDR3 is 14 residues long. In DNA, the CDR3 is TGTGCCAGCAGTTACGGGAGGGGCAACTATGGCTACACCTTC. Residues: CASSYGRGNYGYTF.

The chain has TRBV18 and TRBJ2-7; a weak D match, TRBD2 (6 bases). Germline V lookup: CDR1 KGHSH, CDR2 LQKENI. V was shortened by 3 bases and J by 7 bases, with 13 bases between the two germline ends. The CDR3 has 13 amino acids. CDR3 nucleotides: TGTGCCAGCTCACCGCCCCTGGCGGGGGAGCAGTACTTC. This translates into CASSPPLAGEQYF.

This clone came up once. This chain links TRBV10-3 with TRBJ2-7; TRBD2 is a possible D gene (7 bases). The CDR3 runs to 16 residues. The V end was cut by 7 bases, the J end by 6 bases, with 25 bases between. The germline CDR1 and CDR2 sequences are ENHRY and SYGVKD. The CDR3 DNA reads as TGTGCCATCAAAGGAGGGGGGGTGGTTTTAGGGGGCGAGCAGTACTTC. As protein: CAIKGGGVVLGGEQYF.